This entry lists 12 T cell receptor beta chains sequenced from one sample in a study of OX40 agonist ivuxolimab in advanced cancers. Here immunoSEQ multiplex PCR was the method, and the copy in TCRdb shows in-frame clones only, minus some. This sample has 100,000 or so clones; around 86% occur once, and the top ten carry just over 0.3%. The sample was CD4+ or CD8+ T cells sorted from blood, taken in a trial of the OX40 agonist ivuxolimab. These TCRs come from an adult with an advanced solid tumor such as melanoma, head and neck, liver or kidney cancer.

The genes are TRBV5-1 and TRBJ1-3, with 7 nucleotides matching TRBD1. The germline V gene has CDR1 SGHRS and CDR2 YFSETQ. This CDR3 comprises 16 residues. The J segment lost 0 bases and the V segment lost 0 bases, leaving 3 bases of the junction unmatched. Here the CDR3 DNA reads TGCGCCAGCAGCTTGGAGGGACAGTTCTCTGGAAACACCATATATTTT. It encodes CASSLEGQFSGNTIYF.

This chain links TRBV4-2 with TRBJ1-1; 7 nucleotides agree with TRBD1. The CDR3 extends over 15 amino acids. Trimming at V came to 4 bases and at J to 5 bases, leaving 10 bases not matched to a gene. Per the germline V gene, CDR1 is LGHNA and CDR2 is YNFKEQ. The CDR3 loop is CASSRSSGGRTEAFF. The CDR3 DNA sequence: TGTGCCAGCAGCCGGAGCTCAGGGGGGAGGACTGAAGCTTTCTTT.

The V gene is TRBV27, the J gene TRBJ2-5; perhaps TRBD1 as D (5 bases). Germline CDR1 is MNHEY and CDR2 is SMNVEV (reference sequence). Trimming took off 5 bases at V and 5 bases at J, with 12 bases between the two ends. The CDR3 runs to 13 residues. CDR3 DNA: TGTGCCAGCAGTCCCCGACAGATTGAGACCCAGTACTTC. The encoded protein is CASSPRQIETQYF.

J is TRBJ1-2 and V is TRBV5-6, with D unresolved. The CDR3 spans 13 residues. CDR1 SGHDT and CDR2 YYEEEE come from the germline V gene. Trimming shortened V by 0 bases and J by 8 bases, and 11 bases separated the two germline ends. The CDR3 coding sequence is TGTGCCAGCAGCTTGGTACTGTCTGGGGGCTACACCTTC. Its translation: CASSLVLSGGYTF.

This chain connects TRBV28 to TRBJ1-2; D gene unclear. This CDR3 has 12 amino acids. Germline V CDR1 and CDR2: MDHEN, SYDVKM. Trimming left V 2 bases short and J 5 bases short, with 6 bases between. CDR3 region: CASSLRRYGYTF. CDR3 sequence (DNA): TGTGCCAGCAGTTTACGGAGATATGGCTACACCTTC.

The table lists this clone with a count of one. This chain joins TRBV25-1 and TRBJ1-1; D gene ambiguous. Germline V gene data show CDR1 as MGHDK and CDR2 as SYGVNS. Trimming pared 1 base from V and 1 base from J, leaving 10 bases between. This CDR3 region has 15 residues. CDR3 nucleotide sequence: TGTGCCAGCAGTGAATTAGGACGCAGGAACACTGAAGCTTTCTTT. Translating it yields CASSELGRRNTEAFF.

The chain joins TRBV5-8 to TRBJ2-7, with unresolved D. The V end was cut by 0 bases, the J end by 7 bases, with 14 bases between. Germline V gene lookup returns CDR1 SGHTS and CDR2 YDEGEE. CDR3 size: 14 residues. CDR3 coding DNA: TGTGCCAGCAGCTTGGGGGTCTCTTCCGGGGAGCAGTACTTC. It yields the protein CASSLGVSSGEQYF.

The genes are TRBV5-5 and TRBJ2-7, with 9 bases lining up with TRBD1. Trimming removed 3 bases from V and 10 bases from J; junction bases left unmatched: 5. This CDR3 contains 12 residues. CDR1 and CDR2 from the germline V gene are SGHKS and YYEKEE (reference sequence). The CDR3 coding sequence is TGTGCCAGCAGCTCGTCAACAGGGGGCCAGTACTTC. Its protein is CASSSSTGGQYF.

This clone was seen only a few times. The chain carries TRBV14 and TRBJ1-6; D is ambiguous. Germline values: CDR1 SGHDN, CDR2 FVKESK. This CDR3 contains 13 residues. V was cut by 0 bases and J by 9 bases, with 6 bases left in between. The CDR3 loop is CASSQDLGSPLHF. CDR3 in DNA: TGTGCCAGCAGCCAAGATCTCGGTTCACCCCTCCACTTT.

The V and J genes are TRBV30 and TRBJ2-2, with 8 positions matching TRBD1. The V gene's germline CDR1 is GTSNPN and CDR2 SVGIG (reference sequence). The CDR3 has 19 amino acids. The ends lost 4 bases at V and 5 bases at J; junction bases unmatched: 21. In nucleotides, the CDR3 is TGTGCCTGGAAGTCTATGGCTGCTGGCAGGGGGCGAAGGACCGGGGAGCTGTTTTTT. This sequence encodes CAWKSMAAGRGRRTGELFF.

Only a few counts were recorded for this clone. This chain joins TRBV5-1 and TRBJ1-1; TRBD1 aligns across 7 bases. Germline CDR1 is SGHRS and CDR2 is YFSETQ. Trimming took 2 bases from V and 3 from J; bases not matched to a gene: 4. This CDR3 has 14 amino acids. Written as DNA, the CDR3 is TGCGCCAGCAGCTTAACCGACAGGGACACTGAAGCTTTCTTT. Translating gives CASSLTDRDTEAFF.

The V call is TRBV5-1, the J call TRBJ1-4; 7 nucleotides line up with TRBD1. The CDR3 is 15 residues long. Germline V gene lookup returns CDR1 SGHRS and CDR2 YFSETQ. V lost 6 bases to trimming and J lost 5 bases; unmatched junction nucleotides: 10. The CDR3 nucleotides read TGCGCCAGCACATCATTATCGGGACAGAATGAAAAACTGTTTTTT. Its protein is CASTSLSGQNEKLFF. The variable domain in full, completed from reference TRBV5-1 and TRBJ1-4, reads KAGVTQTPRYLIKTRGQQVTLSCSPISGHRSVSWYQQTPGQGLQFLFEYFSETQRNKGNFPGRFSGRQFSNSRSEMNVSTLELGDSALYLCASTSLSGQNEKLFFGSGTQLSVL.